This T cell receptor (beta chain) was documented in a study of shared clonotypes between healthy human individuals. At the level of the study: Each donor had three CD4 naive, three CD4 memory, two CD8 naive and one CD8 memory plate.

Trimming cost V 6 bases and J 2 bases, with 21 bases left between them. Germline CDR1 and CDR2: SQVTM and ANQGSEA. CDR3 size: 16 residues. CD45RO-negative CD8 cells positively selected for CCR7 made up the naive population, which excluded terminally differentiated effector memory CD45RA+ cells. Execution of the assay was at deep level. The method was immunoSEQ multiplex PCR; TCRdb's version includes in-frame clones alone and lacks a portion of them. The data contain about 680,000 clones, 92% of them seen just once; the ten biggest clones take up about 24%. This TCR was sampled from a man aged 25-45 years in good health. Material for sequencing was naive CD8+ T cells sorted from blood. The chain carries TRBV29-1 and TRBJ2-3; tentatively, D is TRBD1 or TRBD2 (6 bases each). This CDR3 is CSVEGGLGASTDTQYF. The CDR3 DNA reads TGCAGCGTCGAGGGGGGATTGGGGGCTTCCACAGATACGCAGTATTTT.